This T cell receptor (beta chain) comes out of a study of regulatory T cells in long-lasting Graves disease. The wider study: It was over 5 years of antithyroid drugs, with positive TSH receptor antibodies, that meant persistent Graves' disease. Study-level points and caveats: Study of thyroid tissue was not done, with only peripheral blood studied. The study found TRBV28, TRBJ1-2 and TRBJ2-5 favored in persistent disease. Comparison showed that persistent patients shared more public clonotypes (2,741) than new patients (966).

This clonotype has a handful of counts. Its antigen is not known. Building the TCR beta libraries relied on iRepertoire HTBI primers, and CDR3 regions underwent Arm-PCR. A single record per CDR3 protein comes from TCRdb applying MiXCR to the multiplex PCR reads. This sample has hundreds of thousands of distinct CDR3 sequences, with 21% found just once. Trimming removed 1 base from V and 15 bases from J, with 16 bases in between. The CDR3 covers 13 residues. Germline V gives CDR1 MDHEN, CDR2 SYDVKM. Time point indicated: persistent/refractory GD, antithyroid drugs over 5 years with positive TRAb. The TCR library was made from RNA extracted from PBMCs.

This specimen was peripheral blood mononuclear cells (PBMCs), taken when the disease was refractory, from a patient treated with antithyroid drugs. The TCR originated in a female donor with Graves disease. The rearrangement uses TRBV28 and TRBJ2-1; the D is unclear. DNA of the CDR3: TGTGCCAGCAGTTTATCCCCCAGTAACGGCCCGTTCTTC. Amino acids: CASSLSPSNGPFF.